This TCR beta chain was identified in a study of CD8 T cells in ankylosing spondylitis. The CDR3 has 16 residues. Deletions cut 0 bases from V and 2 bases from J, with 8 bases between. The germline V gene encodes CDR1 MNHEY and CDR2 SVGAGI. TCRdb itself ran the 5' RACE reads through MiXCR, one entry per CDR3 protein. The sample holds around 280,000 distinct CDR3 sequences; about 19% are singletons and the top ten take less than 9.5%. The gene calls are TRBV6-5 and TRBJ1-6, with unresolved D. The TCR was taken from a male donor with ankylosing spondylitis or in good health (not recorded which). The material sequenced was blood, either unsorted or a sorted T cell fraction (not recorded which). CDR3 sequence: CASSYSSFPYNSPLHF. For the CDR3, the DNA is TGTGCCAGCAGTTACTCGAGTTTCCCCTATAATTCACCCCTCCACTTT.